The TCR beta chain described here comes from a study of CD8 T cells in ankylosing spondylitis. Study results and caveats: Typical of ankylosing spondylitis blood, it appeared, was a TCR beta motif of fewer than ten highly homologous variants. Clones linked to the disease showed a CD8+ phenotype. They occurred at relatively low frequencies in peripheral blood.

This clonotype showed up many times. The antigen is not known. TCRdb recomputed calls from the 5' RACE reads with MiXCR, one row per CDR3 protein. The sample includes roughly 230,000 distinct CDR3 sequences, 15% to 20% of them seen just once. The germline V gene has CDR1 SGHRS and CDR2 YFSETQ. The CDR3 is 13 amino acids. V lost 0 bases, J lost 6 bases, and 10 bases lay in between. The chain carries TRBV5-1 and TRBJ2-7; weak D call: TRBD1 (6 bases). What was sequenced was blood, either unsorted or a sorted T cell fraction (not recorded which). The receptor's source is a male donor with ankylosing spondylitis or in good health (not recorded which). CDR3 sequence (DNA): TGCGCCAGCAGCTTGGAAGCAGGGGTCGAGCAGTACTTC. It yields the protein CASSLEAGVEQYF.